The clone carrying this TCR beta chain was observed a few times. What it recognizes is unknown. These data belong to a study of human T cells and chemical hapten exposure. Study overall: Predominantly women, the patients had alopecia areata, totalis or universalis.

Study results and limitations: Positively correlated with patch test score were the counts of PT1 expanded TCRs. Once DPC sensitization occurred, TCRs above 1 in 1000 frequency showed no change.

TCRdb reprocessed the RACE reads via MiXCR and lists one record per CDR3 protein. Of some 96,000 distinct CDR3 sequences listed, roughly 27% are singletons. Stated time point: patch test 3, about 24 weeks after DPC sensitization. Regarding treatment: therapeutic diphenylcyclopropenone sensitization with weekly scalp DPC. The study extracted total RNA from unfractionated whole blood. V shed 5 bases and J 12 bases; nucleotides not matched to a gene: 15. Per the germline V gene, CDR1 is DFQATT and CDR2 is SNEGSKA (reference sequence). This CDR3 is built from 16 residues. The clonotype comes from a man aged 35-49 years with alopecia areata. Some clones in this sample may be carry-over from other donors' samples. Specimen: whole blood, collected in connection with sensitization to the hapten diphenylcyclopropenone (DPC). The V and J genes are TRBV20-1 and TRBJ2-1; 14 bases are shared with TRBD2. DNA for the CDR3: TGCAGTGCTCGAGTGTATACGACTAGCGGGAGGGCCGGGCAGTTCTTC. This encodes CSARVYTTSGRAGQFF.